This is a list of T cell receptor beta chains from one sample in a study of T cell clonotyping in hematopoietic cell transplantation. Clones were sequenced by immunoSEQ multiplex PCR, and TCRdb holds only the in-frame ones, with some missing. The profile covers about 7,000 clones, with around nine tenths appearing a single time and under 5.5% taken by the ten largest. The specimen was PBMCs, collected 100 days after allogeneic stem cell transplant. The source is a male patient between 45 and 59 years old who had an allogeneic stem cell transplant from a related donor, so the T cells may come from the graft donor. Some clones in this sample may be carry-over from other donors' samples. Each CDR3 is given with its conserved first and last residue. D genes are given only for firm matches. Rows give clone size only sometimes, using once, few, many, or a class for an expanded clone.

abundance: .
d_gene: .
j_gene: TRBJ1-5
v_gene: TRBV1
CDR3aa: CTSSQGYSNQPQHF
CDR3nt: TGCACCAGCAGCCAGGGGTATAGCAATCAGCCCCAGCATTTT

abundance: .
d_gene: TRBD1
j_gene: TRBJ1-1
v_gene: TRBV7-9
CDR3aa: CASSSGQGVLSEAFF
CDR3nt: TGTGCCAGCAGCTCCGGACAGGGAGTATTGTCTGAAGCTTTCTTT

abundance: .
d_gene: .
j_gene: TRBJ1-1
v_gene: TRBV28
CDR3aa: CASSRPWGNTEAFF
CDR3nt: TGTGCCAGCAGTAGGCCCTGGGGGAACACTGAAGCTTTCTTT

abundance: .
d_gene: .
j_gene: TRBJ1-1
v_gene: TRBV30
CDR3aa: CAWAGFGTEAFF
CDR3nt: TGTGCCTGGGCCGGTTTTGGCACTGAAGCTTTCTTT

abundance: .
d_gene: .
j_gene: TRBJ1-1
v_gene: TRBV4-1
CDR3aa: CASSTRIRGVTFF
CDR3nt: TGCGCCAGCAGCACACGGATTCGGGGGGTAACTTTCTTT

abundance: .
d_gene: .
j_gene: TRBJ1-5
v_gene: TRBV6-1
CDR3aa: CASSERGPSAQHF
CDR3nt: TGTGCCAGCAGTGAAAGGGGACCGTCAGCCCAGCATTTT

abundance: .
d_gene: TRBD1
j_gene: TRBJ1-1
v_gene: TRBV15
CDR3aa: CATSGRDSMNTEAFF
CDR3nt: TGTGCCACCAGCGGCCGGGACAGCATGAACACTGAAGCTTTCTTT

abundance: .
d_gene: .
j_gene: TRBJ2-1
v_gene: TRBV30
CDR3aa: CAWIGYNEQFF
CDR3nt: TGTGCCTGGATAGGCTACAATGAGCAGTTCTTC

abundance: .
d_gene: TRBD1
j_gene: TRBJ2-1
v_gene: TRBV11-3
CDR3aa: CASSSRQGGGTEQFF
CDR3nt: TGTGCCAGCAGCTCACGACAGGGGGGAGGCACTGAGCAGTTCTTC

abundance: .
d_gene: .
j_gene: TRBJ1-6
v_gene: TRBV9
CDR3aa: CASSLQNNSPLHF
CDR3nt: TGTGCCAGCAGCCTACAGAATAATTCACCCCTCCACTTT

abundance: .
d_gene: .
j_gene: TRBJ1-1
v_gene: TRBV7-9
CDR3aa: CASSLLQGPNTEAFF
CDR3nt: TGTGCCAGCAGCTTATTACAGGGACCGAACACTGAAGCTTTCTTT

abundance: few
d_gene: .
j_gene: TRBJ1-2
v_gene: TRBV28
CDR3aa: CAGGGQSNYGYTF
CDR3nt: TGTGCCGGGGGGGGACAAAGTAACTATGGCTACACCTTC

abundance: .
d_gene: TRBD1
j_gene: TRBJ1-5
v_gene: TRBV30
CDR3aa: CAWSEGGSWIQPQHF
CDR3nt: TGTGCCTGGAGTGAAGGGGGCAGTTGGATCCAGCCCCAGCATTTT

abundance: .
d_gene: .
j_gene: TRBJ1-2
v_gene: TRBV30
CDR3aa: CACGTGENGYTF
CDR3nt: TGTGCCTGTGGAACAGGAGAGAATGGCTACACCTTC

abundance: .
d_gene: .
j_gene: TRBJ2-5
v_gene: TRBV14
CDR3aa: CASSQDWKTQYF
CDR3nt: TGTGCCAGCAGCCAAGATTGGAAGACCCAGTACTTC

abundance: .
d_gene: .
j_gene: TRBJ2-3
v_gene: TRBV28
CDR3aa: CASLRTPSTDTQYF
CDR3nt: TGTGCCAGCCTCAGGACGCCAAGCACAGATACGCAGTATTTT

abundance: .
d_gene: .
j_gene: TRBJ1-1
v_gene: TRBV5-1
CDR3aa: CASSLGGLTEAFF
CDR3nt: TGCGCCAGCAGCTTGGGGGGTCTCACTGAAGCTTTCTTT

abundance: .
d_gene: TRBD1
j_gene: TRBJ2-7
v_gene: TRBV7-2
CDR3aa: CASSLEGTVYEQYF
CDR3nt: TGTGCCAGCAGCTTAGAGGGGACAGTCTACGAGCAGTACTTC

abundance: .
d_gene: .
j_gene: TRBJ1-4
v_gene: TRBV5-1
CDR3aa: CASRPGTNEKLFF
CDR3nt: TGCGCCAGCCGGCCGGGTACTAATGAAAAACTGTTTTTT

abundance: .
d_gene: .
j_gene: TRBJ1-6
v_gene: TRBV2
CDR3aa: CASGTTANSPLHF
CDR3nt: TGTGCCAGCGGAACGACAGCCAATTCACCCCTCCACTTT

abundance: few
d_gene: TRBD1
j_gene: TRBJ2-5
v_gene: TRBV5-6
CDR3aa: CASSFGVGGRAQYF
CDR3nt: TGTGCCAGCAGCTTCGGGGTAGGGGGCAGGGCCCAGTACTTC

abundance: .
d_gene: TRBD1
j_gene: TRBJ1-3
v_gene: TRBV7-6
CDR3aa: CARTAQGAPGNTIYF
CDR3nt: TGTGCCAGAACCGCACAGGGGGCGCCTGGAAACACCATATATTTT

abundance: .
d_gene: .
j_gene: TRBJ2-1
v_gene: TRBV19
CDR3aa: CASSNSNNEQFF
CDR3nt: TGTGCCAGTAGCAACAGCAACAATGAGCAGTTCTTC

abundance: .
d_gene: .
j_gene: TRBJ1-3
v_gene: TRBV9
CDR3aa: CASSVGTSGNTIYF
CDR3nt: TGTGCCAGCAGCGTTGGGACCTCTGGAAACACCATATATTTT

abundance: once
d_gene: .
j_gene: TRBJ1-6
v_gene: TRBV5-4
CDR3aa: CASSLDRNSYNSPLHF
CDR3nt: TGTGCCAGCAGCCTGGACAGAAACTCCTATAATTCACCCCTCCACTTT

abundance: .
d_gene: TRBD1
j_gene: TRBJ1-5
v_gene: TRBV30
CDR3aa: CAWALDRPHNQPQHF
CDR3nt: TGTGCCTGGGCCCTGGACAGGCCACACAATCAGCCCCAGCATTTT

abundance: .
d_gene: .
j_gene: TRBJ1-2
v_gene: TRBV6-5
CDR3aa: CASSPGSDYGYTF
CDR3nt: TGTGCCAGCAGCCCCGGTTCGGACTATGGCTACACCTTC